This TCR beta chain was retrieved from a study of T-cell memory formation after mild COVID-19. Study results and caveats: Pre-infection memory showed some responding clones, and this suggested that cross-reactive memory joined. Mostly located in CM and EM were contracting CD4+ clones, with contracting CD8+ clones located in EMRA.

Looked up from germline, CDR1 is LNHDA and CDR2 is SQIVND (reference sequence). The CDR3 covers 16 residues. Trimming stripped 5 bases from V and 2 bases from J, with 18 bases between. About this clonotype itself: The antigen is undetermined.

Constant-segment primers served in 5'RACE that generated TCR alpha and TCR beta cDNA libraries bearing sample barcodes and UMIs. MiXCR was run by TCRdb on the 5' RACE reads, yielding one entry per CDR3 protein. Found here are around 410,000 distinct CDR3 sequences, about 22% of them singletons; the top ten hold about 12%. The rearrangement joins TRBV19 to TRBJ1-1; possibly TRBD1 for D (6 bases). Sequenced sample: PBMCs or a T cell subset sorted from them (not recorded which). The source is an adult woman who had mild COVID-19 (a few samples of this study predate the infection). Cell type and time point are not known. CDR3 nucleotides: TGTGCCAGTAGTTCCTCGACAGGAGGGGTTAACACTGAAGCTTTCTTT. It encodes CASSSSTGGVNTEAFF.